This T cell receptor (beta chain) derives from a study of blood T cell repertoires in COVID-19. Libraries were prepared by immunoSEQ multiplex PCR; TCRdb keeps only in-frame clonotypes and omits some of them. The sample yields about 170,000 clones, 70% to 80% seen once. Germline V gene lookup returns CDR1 MGHDK and CDR2 SYGVNS. This CDR3 comprises 13 residues. The ends lost 6 bases at V and 7 bases at J; junction bases unmatched: 4. This sequence joins TRBV25-1 and TRBJ2-2; TRBD1 matches 8 bases. This clonotype originated in a man in his 60s with acute or convalescent COVID-19. The sequenced material came from peripheral blood. The CDR3 DNA is TGTGCCAGCAGCTTACAGGGGGACGGGGAGCTGTTTTTT. The encoded protein is CASSLQGDGELFF.